Below are 23 T cell receptor beta chains sequenced from a single sample in a study of cytomegalovirus exposure and HLA in healthy donors. Produced via immunoSEQ multiplex PCR; TCRdb's table is partial and in-frame only. The table records roughly 250,000 clones, roughly 90% of them present only once. Sequencing was carried out using PBMCs. All receptors come from a woman between 18 and 29 years old in good health and CMV-seronegative.

The table lists this clone with a count of one. The V gene is TRBV6-5, the J gene TRBJ2-3; 10 bases align to TRBD2. Looked up from germline, CDR1 is MNHEY and CDR2 is SVGAGI. This CDR3 region has 16 residues. Trimming removed 2 bases from V and 6 bases from J; junction bases left unmatched: 8. The CDR3 nucleotides are TGTGCCAGCAGTTACAGCCAGCGGGGGGGCCATGATACGCAGTATTTT. Protein product: CASSYSQRGGHDTQYF.

This clone appeared once. The V gene is TRBV6-1, the J gene TRBJ1-5; a possible D gene is TRBD1 (5 bases). Germline CDR1 MNHNS, CDR2 SASEGT. Trimming cost V 6 bases and J 4 bases, with 16 bases left between them. This CDR3 region has 15 residues. This chain's CDR3 is CASSGIGAENQPQHF. In nucleotides, the CDR3 is TGTGCCAGCAGCGGAATAGGGGCAGAGAATCAGCCCCAGCATTTT.

This rearrangement joins TRBV28 to TRBJ2-7, with 9 bases identical to TRBD1. CDR3 length: 13 residues. Germline CDR1 is MDHEN and CDR2 is SYDVKM. CDR3 region: CASSFGQGLPLNV. In nucleotides, the CDR3 is TGTGCCAGCAGTTTCGGACAGGGGCTCCCTTTGAACGTC.

The J gene is TRBJ2-3, the V gene TRBV7-2, with 8 bases identical to TRBD2. CDR1 is SGHTA and CDR2 is FQGNSA in the germline V gene. Trimming cost V 5 bases and J 3 bases; bases outside gene matches: 10. This CDR3 is 16 amino acids long. CDR3 nucleotide sequence: TGTGCCAGCAGCACTTATAGCGGGGCTAGGACAGATACGCAGTATTTT. This gives the protein CASSTYSGARTDTQYF.

J is TRBJ2-3 and V is TRBV4-1; D is possibly TRBD1 (6 bases). The CDR3 is 13 residues long. V was cut by 8 bases and J by 11 bases, with 20 bases left in between. Germline CDR1 is MGHRA and CDR2 is YSYEKL. The CDR3 DNA follows: TGCGCCAGCCGACCGGGGCAGGGGTCGGGGCAGTATTTT. Protein: CASRPGQGSGQYF.

The chain has TRBV5-1 and TRBJ2-1; 10 bases line up with TRBD2. V shed 4 bases, J shed 5 bases, and the junction held 9 bases outside the gene matches. Germline V gives CDR1 SGHRS, CDR2 YFSETQ. This CDR3 has 16 amino acids. CDR3 DNA: TGCGCCAGCAGCACTACCGGGACTAGCGTTCACAATGAGCAGTTCTTC. It translates to CASSTTGTSVHNEQFF.

This clone was counted only a few times. The chain links TRBV6-5 to TRBJ1-1; maybe TRBD1 (6 bases). Germline CDR1 is MNHEY and CDR2 is SVGAGI. There are 13 residues in the CDR3. The V end lost 2 bases, the J end lost 6 bases, and 10 bases lay between the germline ends. The CDR3 reads CASSYRGGAEAFF. CDR3 coding DNA: TGTGCCAGCAGTTACCGGGGGGGCGCTGAAGCTTTCTTT.

The genes are TRBV19 and TRBJ1-1, with D perhaps matching TRBD1 (6 bases). Germline CDR1 and CDR2: LNHDA and SQIVND (reference sequence). Trimming left V 5 bases short and J 1 base short, with 11 bases between. The CDR3 spans 14 residues. This CDR3 is CASSPQGKNTEAFF. The CDR3 nucleotides are TGTGCCAGTAGTCCCCAGGGGAAGAACACTGAAGCTTTCTTT.

The J gene is TRBJ2-7, the V gene TRBV28; 7 positions match TRBD1. Germline loops: CDR1 MDHEN, CDR2 SYDVKM. This CDR3 has 16 residues. V gave up 5 bases and J gave up 3 bases; unmatched junction bases: 13. The CDR3 DNA sequence: TGTGCCAGCAGTCCATCAGGGACAGCAGAGGTCTACGAGCAGTACTTC. As protein: CASSPSGTAEVYEQYF.

The gene calls are TRBV28 and TRBJ2-3; D is perhaps TRBD2 (5 bases). Deletions cut 8 bases from V and 5 bases from J, with 20 bases between. CDR3 length: 15 residues. Germline V gene sequence: CDR1 MDHEN, CDR2 SYDVKM. For the CDR3, the DNA is TGTGCCAGCTCCGGGGTAGCCTTTATGGAAGATACGCAGTATTTT. It yields the protein CASSGVAFMEDTQYF.

J is TRBJ1-2 and V is TRBV7-9; D is perhaps TRBD1 (5 bases). Germline values: CDR1 SEHNR, CDR2 FQNEAQ (reference sequence). Trimming left V 4 bases short and J 7 bases short, with 19 bases between. The CDR3 contains 15 residues. CDR3 DNA: TGTGCCAGCAGCTCCCCGGGGGAAGGGGCGGGTGGCTACACCTTC. Translating gives CASSSPGEGAGGYTF.

The chain is built from TRBV4-1 and TRBJ1-5; TRBD1 is a possible D gene (6 bases). This CDR3 comprises 15 residues. Germline loops: CDR1 MGHRA, CDR2 YSYEKL. With 0 bases removed from V and 7 bases from J, the gap between germline ends came to 13 bases. The CDR3 DNA reads as TGCGCCAGCAGCCAAGATAAGGGGGGGGACCAGCCCCAGCATTTT. Its protein product is CASSQDKGGDQPQHF.

The J gene is TRBJ1-1, the V gene TRBV5-1; 9 bases line up with TRBD1. CDR1 and CDR2 (germline): SGHRS, YFSETQ. After removal of 4 bases from V and 5 bases from J, the junction contained 9 bases not matched to a gene. This CDR3 is built from 15 residues. The CDR3: CASSRGQGGPTEAFF. CDR3 bases: TGCGCCAGCAGCCGGGGACAGGGCGGGCCTACTGAAGCTTTCTTT.

The chain carries TRBV6-6 and TRBJ2-7, with a weak D call TRBD1 (6 bases). The CDR3 has 14 residues. V lost 2 bases and J lost 6, with 14 bases in between. Looked up from germline, CDR1 is MNHNY and CDR2 is SVGAGI (reference sequence). CDR3 loop: CASSYTDSFSEQYF. Written as DNA, the CDR3 is TGTGCCAGCAGTTACACGGACAGTTTCTCCGAGCAGTACTTC.

The chain has TRBV7-9 and TRBJ1-3; D not resolved. The V gene lost 5 bases and the J gene lost 3 bases, with 11 bases spanning the gap. The germline CDR1 and CDR2 sequences are SEHNR and FQNEAQ (reference sequence). The CDR3 length is 14 residues. The CDR3 loop is CASSHSFSGNTIYF. The CDR3 DNA follows: TGTGCCAGCAGCCACTCGTTTAGTGGAAACACCATATATTTT.

This clone occurred a few times. This CDR3 reads CASRRTDGNTIYF. The DNA of the CDR3 is TGTGCCAGCAGAAGGACAGATGGAAACACCATATATTTT. The chain joins TRBV2 to TRBJ1-3; TRBD1 is a possible D gene (6 bases). This CDR3 is 13 amino acids long. V gave up 6 bases and J gave up 3 bases, with 9 bases separating them. CDR1 and CDR2 from the germline V gene are SNHLY and FYNNEI.

The chain has TRBV5-6 and TRBJ2-7, with D perhaps matching TRBD2 (5 bases). The CDR3 extends over 15 amino acids. Deletions cut 3 bases from V and 3 bases from J, with 16 bases between. Germline V lookup: CDR1 SGHDT, CDR2 YYEEEE. CDR3 loop: CASSSVGIKDYEQYF. In DNA, the CDR3 is TGTGCCAGCAGCTCTGTCGGGATAAAAGACTACGAGCAGTACTTC.

This chain uses TRBV6-1 with TRBJ2-3, with 9 bases that match TRBD1. J was trimmed by 6 bases and V by 5 bases; bases with no gene match: 6. The CDR3 loop spans 14 amino acids. The germline CDR1 and CDR2 sequences are MNHNS and SASEGT. CDR3 protein: CASSLTGGADTQYF. CDR3 nucleotide sequence: TGTGCCAGCAGTTTAACAGGGGGCGCGGATACGCAGTATTTT.

This clone was seen once. The V call is TRBV6-6, the J call TRBJ2-5; 9 bases are a match to TRBD2. Losses at the gene ends were 4 bases for V and 2 bases for J; bases not matched to a gene: 5. The CDR3 is made up of 15 amino acids. CDR1 is MNHNY and CDR2 is SVGAGI in the germline V gene (reference sequence). In nucleotides, the CDR3 is TGTGCCAGCAGTTTTAGCGGGGGCCAACAAGAGACCCAGTACTTC. Encoded protein: CASSFSGGQQETQYF.

The chain combines TRBV19 with TRBJ2-7, with 8 bases aligning to TRBD1. Germline loops: CDR1 LNHDA, CDR2 SQIVND (reference sequence). Trimming cost V 6 bases and J 3 bases; bases outside gene matches: 4. There are 13 residues in the CDR3. CDR3 coding DNA: TGTGCCAGTAGCTCCGGGACAGGCTACGAGCAGTACTTC. Translated: CASSSGTGYEQYF.

The genes are TRBV2 and TRBJ1-6; D perhaps matches TRBD1 (5 bases). Trimming shortened V by 6 bases and J by 0 bases, and 18 bases separated the two germline ends. CDR1 and CDR2 (germline): SNHLY, FYNNEI. CDR3 length: 18 residues. The CDR3 DNA reads TGTGCCAGCAGGGCCAAATGGGACTCCTCCTCCTATAATTCACCCCTCCACTTT. Protein sequence: CASRAKWDSSSYNSPLHF.

V is TRBV5-1 and J is TRBJ2-3, with D perhaps matching TRBD2 (5 bases). Germline lookup yields CDR1 SGHRS and CDR2 YFSETQ. V dropped 0 bases and J dropped 8 bases, with 22 bases sitting between them. This CDR3 is built from 17 residues. The CDR3, as DNA: TGCGCCAGCAGCTTGGCCGTCCTAGCTTCGCCCTTTGGTACGCAGTATTTT. It translates to CASSLAVLASPFGTQYF.

The gene calls are TRBV2 and TRBJ2-2, with 12 bases that match TRBD1. Germline V lookup: CDR1 SNHLY, CDR2 FYNNEI. Trimming at V came to 6 bases and at J to 10 bases, leaving 6 bases not matched to a gene. CDR3 length: 14 residues. The CDR3 bases are TGTGCCAGCAGAGGGACAGGGGGCATAGAGGAGCTGTTTTTT. It specifies CASRGTGGIEELFF.